Below, 32 T cell receptor beta chains from the same sample are listed, as sequenced in a study of beta chain features in type 1 diabetes (dated by TCRdb to about 2018). The method behind the library was the immunoSEQ multiplex PCR assay. All of the isolated RNA was reverse transcribed with the High Capacity cDNA Reverse Transcription Kit, so expressed TCRB transcripts were sequenced. TCRdb provides this immuneACCESS table in a form limited to in-frame rearrangements. Some clones are lacking; in checked studies, under half of them reflect an unresolved V gene, and why the rest are absent is not known. The table for this sample lists around 300,000 clones; 8% of them were counted only once. The top ten clones comprise roughly 0.94% of the sample. The material sequenced was central memory CD4+ T cells from blood. The source of these receptors is a woman younger than 35 in good health.

This clone has only a few counts. The V call is TRBV12-2, the J call TRBJ2-5. TRBV12-2 is a known pseudogene. CDR3 size: 16 residues. CDR3 sequence: CASRSMTGDWWETQYF. CDR3 DNA: TGTGCAAGTCGCTCCATGACTGGGGATTGGTGGGAGACCCAGTACTTC.

J is TRBJ2-7 and V is TRBV9; D gene uncertain. Trimming took 1 base from V and 0 from J, leaving 11 bases between them. In germline, CDR1 is SGDLS, CDR2 YYNGEE. This CDR3 is 15 amino acids long. The CDR3 reads CASSVTPANSYEQYF. DNA for the CDR3: TGTGCCAGCAGCGTAACCCCGGCCAACTCCTACGAGCAGTACTTC.

This clone was counted ten times or more. V is TRBV2 and J is TRBJ2-7; D is unclear. The CDR3 is 12 residues long. V was clipped by 6 bases and J by 1 base, with 7 bases between them. Germline V gives CDR1 SNHLY, CDR2 FYNNEI. DNA of the CDR3: TGTGCCAGCAGCGGGCTTTCCTACGAGCAGTACTTC. Translation: CASSGLSYEQYF.

The table lists this clone with a few counts. This chain uses TRBV10-3 with TRBJ2-1; D is unresolved. Trimming removed 11 bases at V and 7 bases at J, with 21 bases between. The CDR3 spans 14 residues. Germline-derived CDR1 and CDR2 are ENHRY and SYGVKD. CDR3 bases: TGTGCCGCCTCCGCTTATGGCCCCTCGAATGAGCAGTTCTTC. It encodes CAASAYGPSNEQFF.

This clone turned up a few times. V usage is TRBV30 and J usage is TRBJ2-7; 10 bases line up with TRBD2. From germline, CDR1 is GTSNPN and CDR2 SVGIG (reference sequence). Trimming at V came to 5 bases and at J to 7 bases, leaving 11 bases not matched to a gene. The CDR3 is 14 amino acids. CDR3 bases: TGTGCCTGGGGGAAAGCGGGAGGGATTCGAGAGCAGTACTTC. Its protein product is CAWGKAGGIREQYF.

The V and J genes are TRBV7-9 and TRBJ2-1; tentatively, D is TRBD1 (6 bases). The CDR3 is made up of 15 amino acids. V was cut by 7 bases and J by 5 bases, with 18 bases left in between. Germline CDR1 is SEHNR and CDR2 is FQNEAQ (reference sequence). The CDR3 nucleotides read TGTGCCAGCATATATGCCGGGACACTTAACAATGAGCAGTTCTTC. Protein product: CASIYAGTLNNEQFF.

At least ten counts were recorded for this clone. This chain uses TRBV7-9 with TRBJ1-5, with D hard to call. Trimming removed 7 bases at V and 4 bases at J, with 20 bases between. Germline V CDR1 and CDR2: SEHNR, FQNEAQ (reference sequence). This CDR3 region has 16 residues. The CDR3 sequence is CASTPGLGSANQPQHF. DNA of the CDR3: TGTGCCAGCACCCCCGGGTTGGGTTCAGCGAATCAGCCCCAGCATTTT.

This clone was picked up a small number of times. The rearrangement uses TRBV15 and TRBJ2-5, with 7 bases fitting TRBD1. Germline-derived CDR1 and CDR2 are LNHNV and YYDKDF (reference sequence). The CDR3 consists of 15 residues. V dropped 1 base and J dropped 2; count of bases not matched to a gene: 4. DNA for the CDR3: TGTGCCACCAGCAGAGGACAGGGCCTACAAGAGACCCAGTACTTC. Translation: CATSRGQGLQETQYF. The whole variable domain, filled in from reference TRBV15 and TRBJ2-5, reads DAMVIQNPRYQVTQFGKPVTLSCSQTLNHNVMYWYQQKSSQAPKLLFHYYDKDFNNEADTPDNFQSRRPNTSFCFLDIRSPGLGDTAMYLCATSRGQGLQETQYFGPGTRLLVL.

The V and J genes are TRBV6-5 and TRBJ2-5, with D perhaps TRBD1 or TRBD2 (5 bases each). Between the trimmed V and J ends, which lost 6 bases and 7 bases, there was a span of 15 bases. The CDR3 has 13 residues. CDR1 is MNHEY and CDR2 is SVGAGI in the germline V gene. This chain's CDR3 is CASRPGTMGTQYF. The CDR3 DNA reads TGTGCCAGCAGACCCGGGACGATGGGGACCCAGTACTTC.

This clone has more than one count but fewer than ten. The junction departs from the called germline gene at one end, perhaps through a read error. This chain uses TRBV7-7 with TRBJ2-1; no reliable D call. The CDR3 loop spans 13 amino acids. Germline CDR1 is SSHAT and CDR2 is FNYEAQ (reference sequence). The CDR3 loop reads CASSLGYAREQFF. The CDR3 bases are TGTGCTAGCAGCTTAGGTTATGCGCGGGAGCAGTTCTTC.

This clone was seen a few times. The CDR3, as DNA: TGTGCCAGCAGCTCGGGACAGAGCTCCTACAATGAGCAGTTCTTC. Its protein product is CASSSGQSSYNEQFF. The chain has TRBV7-8 and TRBJ2-1; 7 positions match TRBD1. Germline V lookup: CDR1 SGHVS, CDR2 FQNEAQ. V lost 4 bases and J lost 0; bases outside the gene matches: 3. The CDR3 loop spans 15 amino acids.

This clone was found a few times. The V gene is TRBV7-2, the J gene TRBJ2-7, with D unresolved. Germline lookup yields CDR1 SGHTA and CDR2 FQGNSA. The CDR3 totals 14 residues. V was clipped by 3 bases and J by 4 bases, with 13 bases between them. As DNA, the CDR3 is TGTGCCAGCAGCTTTATGGGATCAGGATACGAGCAGTACTTC. Its translation is CASSFMGSGYEQYF.

V is TRBV27 and J is TRBJ2-5; 12 bases match TRBD1. The CDR3 is 15 residues long. Per germline, CDR1 MNHEY and CDR2 SMNVEV (reference sequence). Trimming cost V 5 bases and J 5 bases; bases outside gene matches: 6. CDR3 in amino acids: CASSPGTGGRETQYF. The CDR3 bases are TGTGCCAGCAGTCCGGGGACAGGGGGCCGGGAGACCCAGTACTTC.

The V gene is TRBV5-1, the J gene TRBJ2-3, with 7 bases matching TRBD1. The germline V gene has CDR1 SGHRS and CDR2 YFSETQ. V dropped 3 bases and J dropped 3; count of bases not matched to a gene: 4. The CDR3 loop spans 14 amino acids. CDR3 nucleotides: TGCGCCAGCAGCTATAGACAGGGAACAGATACGCAGTATTTT. Encoded protein: CASSYRQGTDTQYF.

This clone was seen a few times. The chain combines TRBV9 with TRBJ1-2, with 7 bases identical to TRBD1. There are 19 residues in the CDR3. Germline V lookup: CDR1 SGDLS, CDR2 YYNGEE. V lost 0 bases to trimming and J lost 6 bases; unmatched junction nucleotides: 20. The CDR3 bases are TGTGCCAGCAGCGTAGGTTCGACGGGCTGGACAGGACTCGGGGATGGCTACACCTTC. It specifies CASSVGSTGWTGLGDGYTF.

The table lists this clone with a few counts. V gene TRBV7-9 combines with J gene TRBJ1-1; 9 positions agree with TRBD1. Germline V gene data show CDR1 as SEHNR and CDR2 as FQNEAQ (reference sequence). CDR3 length equals 16 residues. V trimming: 1 base; J trimming: 1 base; junction bases outside the gene matches: 4. The DNA for the CDR3 is TGTGCCAGCAGCTTAGACGAGGGACAGGGGAACACTGAAGCTTTCTTT. Protein sequence: CASSLDEGQGNTEAFF.

This clone was observed a handful of times. This sequence joins TRBV7-2 and TRBJ2-1, with 11 bases aligning to TRBD2. The CDR3 contains 16 residues. Germline CDR1 is SGHTA and CDR2 is FQGNSA. Unmatched junction bases numbered 16, after V lost 11 bases and J lost 7 bases. DNA for the CDR3: TGTGCCGATACTTTAGCGGGAGGGATGTTGGGAAATGAGCAGTTCTTC. It is translated as CADTLAGGMLGNEQFF.

The V and J genes are TRBV30 and TRBJ1-5; tentative D call: TRBD1 (6 bases). The CDR3 has 13 residues. Germline CDR1 reads GTSNPN; CDR2 reads SVGIG (reference sequence). V was trimmed by 5 bases and J by 3 bases, leaving 11 bases between them. Written as DNA, the CDR3 is TGTGCCTGGCAGGACAGTCACAATCAGCCCCAGCATTTT. Translating gives CAWQDSHNQPQHF.

V is TRBV6-1 and J is TRBJ1-2, with 7 bases identical to TRBD1. This CDR3 is 14 amino acids long. Germline assignment: CDR1 MNHNS and CDR2 SASEGT. V was pared by 5 bases and J by 5 bases, with 8 bases of the junction left unmatched. The CDR3 nucleotides are TGTGCCAGCAGTTCCCCGGGACAGAGTTATGGCTACACCTTC. Protein sequence: CASSSPGQSYGYTF.

The CDR3: CASSGGTEAFF. For the CDR3, the DNA is TGTGCCAGCAGCGGAGGCACTGAAGCTTTCTTT. The chain uses TRBV7-6 and TRBJ1-1; D is unresolved. The V and J ends lost 5 bases and 4 bases respectively, with 5 bases between them. CDR1 and CDR2 from the germline V gene are SGHVS and FNYEAQ. The CDR3 loop spans 11 amino acids.

The chain carries TRBV7-3 and TRBJ2-2, with D unresolved. The CDR3 loop spans 12 amino acids. V was shortened by 5 bases and J by 7 bases, with 8 bases between the two germline ends. CDR1 is SGHTA, CDR2 FQGTGA, per germline. CDR3 in DNA: TGTGCCAGCAGCGACCGTAGCGGGGAGCTGTTTTTT. Protein: CASSDRSGELFF.

A few counts support this clone. This chain connects TRBV7-2 to TRBJ1-5; no definite D call. Per germline, CDR1 SGHTA and CDR2 FQGNSA. This CDR3 has 16 residues. V was cut by 5 bases and J by 3 bases, with 17 bases left in between. The chain's CDR3 is CASSPFGSGLNQPQHF. The CDR3 DNA is TGTGCCAGCAGCCCCTTCGGCTCAGGCCTCAATCAGCCCCAGCATTTT. The whole variable domain, remainder taken from reference TRBV7-2 and TRBJ1-5, is GAGVSQSPSNKVTEKGKDVELRCDPISGHTALYWYRQSLGQGLEFLIYFQGNSAPDKSGLPSDRFSAERTGGSVSTLTIQRTQQEDSAVYLCASSPFGSGLNQPQHFGDGTRLSIL.

The rearrangement uses TRBV2 and TRBJ1-5, with D uncertain. Trimming left V 1 base short and J 4 bases short, with 8 bases between. Germline CDR1 is SNHLY and CDR2 is FYNNEI. The CDR3 length is 14 residues. The CDR3 DNA reads TGTGCCAGCAGTGAAGGAGATGTAAATCAGCCCCAGCATTTT. This encodes CASSEGDVNQPQHF. The full variable domain, completed using reference TRBV2 and TRBJ1-5, is EPEVTQTPSHQVTQMGQEVILRCVPISNHLYFYWYRQILGQKVEFLVSFYNNEISEKSEIFDDQFSVERPDGSNFTLKIRSTKLEDSAMYFCASSEGDVNQPQHFGDGTRLSIL.

This clone was recorded at least ten times. The V call is TRBV4-3, the J call TRBJ2-1, with D uncertain. The V end was cut by 0 bases, the J end by 0 bases, with 12 bases between. The CDR3 length is 17 residues. In germline, CDR1 is LGHNA, CDR2 YSLEER. CDR3 sequence (DNA): TGCGCCAGCAGCCAAGAAGTTTTGAGGAGCTCCTACAATGAGCAGTTCTTC. Amino acid sequence: CASSQEVLRSSYNEQFF.

The chain recombines TRBV7-6 with TRBJ1-5; tentatively, D is TRBD1 (5 bases). Trimming took off 2 bases at V and 3 bases at J, with 11 bases between the two ends. The germline gives CDR1 SGHVS, CDR2 FNYEAQ. The CDR3 is 15 residues long. Here the CDR3 reads CASSLFGDLNQPQHF. CDR3 bases: TGTGCCAGCAGCTTATTCGGGGACCTCAATCAGCCCCAGCATTTT.

This clone has just a few counts. This specimen includes other DNA sequences encoding the same CDR3. V and J are TRBV5-1 and TRBJ2-2; TRBD1 might be the D (6 bases). The CDR3 covers 14 residues. Germline lookup yields CDR1 SGHRS and CDR2 YFSETQ. V lost 0 bases and J lost 5, with 8 bases in between. CDR3 DNA: TGCGCCAGCAGCTTGGTACAGGGAACCGGGGAGCTGTTTTTT. Its translation: CASSLVQGTGELFF.

This sequence joins TRBV7-9 and TRBJ2-1, with D tentatively TRBD1 (6 bases). The CDR3 totals 16 residues. CDR1 is SEHNR, CDR2 FQNEAQ, per germline (reference sequence). V was clipped by 5 bases and J by 0 bases, with 14 bases between them. The CDR3 nucleotides are TGTGCCAGCAGCCAGGGGTTTTTAAGCTCCTACAATGAGCAGTTCTTC. Residues: CASSQGFLSSYNEQFF.

The chain is built from TRBV27 and TRBJ1-5; D is possibly TRBD1 (5 bases). Trimming removed 4 bases at V and 0 bases at J, with 7 bases between. This CDR3 region has 14 residues. CDR1 is MNHEY and CDR2 is SMNVEV in the germline V gene (reference sequence). The CDR3, as DNA: TGTGCCAGCAGTTATAGGGGTAGCAATCAGCCCCAGCATTTT. It encodes CASSYRGSNQPQHF.

Only a few counts were recorded for this clone. V and J are TRBV2 and TRBJ2-4; no firm D call. CDR1 SNHLY and CDR2 FYNNEI come from the germline V gene. Trimming took 7 bases from V and 0 from J, leaving 10 bases between them. The CDR3 is 14 residues long. The CDR3 nucleotides read TGTGCCAGCACTTCATCCCTAGCCAAAAACATTCAGTACTTC. As protein: CASTSSLAKNIQYF. Filled out from reference TRBV2 and TRBJ2-4, the complete variable domain reads EPEVTQTPSHQVTQMGQEVILRCVPISNHLYFYWYRQILGQKVEFLVSFYNNEISEKSEIFDDQFSVERPDGSNFTLKIRSTKLEDSAMYFCASTSSLAKNIQYFGAGTRLSVL.

Only a few counts were recorded for this clone. This chain joins TRBV9 and TRBJ2-3; the match to TRBD1 covers 7 bases. This CDR3 region has 13 residues. V shed 3 bases, J shed 3 bases, and the junction held 1 base outside the gene matches. Germline V gene data show CDR1 as SGDLS and CDR2 as YYNGEE. The CDR3 nucleotides read TGTGCCAGCAGCGAACAGGGGACAGATACGCAGTATTTT. This sequence encodes CASSEQGTDTQYF.

The chain employs TRBV4-1 and TRBJ2-3; D unclear. Germline CDR1 reads MGHRA; CDR2 reads YSYEKL. There are 14 residues in the CDR3. The V and J ends lost 4 bases and 2 bases respectively, with 10 bases between them. CDR3 in amino acids: CASSRIKATDTQYF. CDR3 nucleotide sequence: TGCGCCAGCAGCCGAATAAAGGCCACAGATACGCAGTATTTT.

J is TRBJ2-3 and V is TRBV5-6; unclear D gene. Germline loops: CDR1 SGHDT, CDR2 YYEEEE. This CDR3 is built from 13 residues. V was cut by 0 bases and J by 2 bases, with 4 bases left in between. CDR3 DNA: TGTGCCAGCAGCTTGGGGTTCACAGATACGCAGTATTTT. Translation gives CASSLGFTDTQYF.